This T cell receptor beta chain is drawn from a study of human T cells and chemical hapten exposure. As to time point: patch test 2, 6 weeks after DPC sensitization. Treatment specified: therapeutic diphenylcyclopropenone sensitization with weekly scalp DPC. A single record per CDR3 protein comes from TCRdb applying MiXCR to the RACE reads. The sample has about 100,000 distinct CDR3 sequences, about 10% seen once. The source was whole blood, collected in connection with sensitization to the hapten diphenylcyclopropenone (DPC). The origin of this receptor is a woman in her thirties or forties with alopecia areata. Some clones in this sample may be carry-over from other donors' samples.

For the CDR3, the DNA is TGTGCCAGCAGCTTAGGGTCGACCACGGGTACGCAGTATTTT. Translated, it gives CASSLGSTTGTQYF. The V gene is TRBV7-2, the J gene TRBJ2-3; no definite D call. In germline, CDR1 is SGHTA, CDR2 FQGNSA. The V and J ends lost 1 base and 8 bases respectively, with 13 bases between them. The length of the CDR3 is 14 residues.